Below are 19 T cell receptor beta chains sequenced from a single sample in a study of immune heterogeneity within non-small cell lung tumors. A multiplex PCR containing 32 V primers and 13 J primers was used to amplify TCR beta CDR3. TCRdb reanalysed the multiplex PCR reads using MiXCR and keeps one entry per CDR3 protein. The sample contains 3,100 or so distinct CDR3 sequences, roughly two fifths of which appear only once. TCRs were amplified from roughly 540 ng gDNA of bulk tumor per sample. While surgery was under way, several biopsies spaced far apart were taken per primary tumor. It was patients with untreated, newly diagnosed non-small cell lung cancer who underwent curative surgery. The sample consisted of lung tumor tissue. The source is a man between 65 and 80 years old with non-small cell lung cancer.

The V gene is TRBV20-1, the J gene TRBJ2-7; TRBD2 agrees at 11 bases. Germline V CDR1 and CDR2: DFQATT, SNEGSKA (reference sequence). The CDR3 sequence is 15 residues long. V dropped 4 bases and J dropped 2; count of bases not matched to a gene: 7. The chain's CDR3 is CSATSLAGDTYEQYF. The CDR3 DNA sequence: TGCAGTGCTACCTCACTAGCGGGAGATACCTACGAGCAGTACTTC.

This clonotype has a handful of counts. The genes are TRBV2 and TRBJ2-5, with a tentative D call TRBD2 (6 bases). Germline V gives CDR1 SNHLY, CDR2 FYNNEI. This CDR3 region has 16 residues. V dropped 4 bases and J dropped 0 bases, with 15 bases sitting between them. This chain's CDR3 is CASSAMAGRYQETQYF. The CDR3 DNA follows: TGTGCCAGCAGTGCGATGGCGGGGCGCTACCAAGAGACCCAGTACTTC.

The table lists this clonotype with a few counts. This rearrangement joins TRBV6-2 or TRBV6-3 to TRBJ2-7, with 13 positions matching TRBD2. With 6 bases clipped from V and 5 bases from J, the junction kept 13 bases outside the gene matches. Germline V CDR1 and CDR2: MNHEY, SVGEGT. The CDR3 extends over 17 amino acids. Here the CDR3 reads CASRGYPGTSGTHEQYF. CDR3 sequence (DNA): TGTGCCAGCAGAGGGTATCCGGGGACTAGCGGGACCCACGAGCAGTACTTC.

The CDR3 nucleotides read TGCGCCAGCAGTGAGGGTAATCAGCCCCAGCATTTT. This sequence encodes CASSEGNQPQHF. The V call is TRBV10-1, the J call TRBJ1-5; D gene uncertain. V lost 2 bases and J 4 bases, leaving 3 bases between the germline ends. The CDR3 is 12 residues long. Germline CDR1 reads WNHNN; CDR2 reads SYGVQD (reference sequence).

This clonotype is labeled as medium-sized. The rearrangement uses TRBV28 and TRBJ1-2; TRBD1 aligns across 7 bases. The CDR3 is made up of 18 amino acids. Germline-derived CDR1 and CDR2 are MDHEN and SYDVKM. V trimming: 6 bases; J trimming: 6 bases; junction bases outside the gene matches: 22. CDR3: CASSSTSVKKQGNHGYTF. The CDR3 DNA follows: TGTGCCAGCAGCTCTACAAGTGTCAAGAAACAGGGGAATCATGGCTACACCTTC.

This clonotype has a handful of counts. CDR3 DNA sequence: TGTGCCAGCAGCACGGGATCGACGCAGTATTTT. Its translation is CASSTGSTQYF. V and J are TRBV7-6 and TRBJ2-3, with TRBD2 as a possible D gene (5 bases). V lost 5 bases, J lost 9 bases, and 9 bases lay in between. Germline V gene sequence: CDR1 SGHVS, CDR2 FNYEAQ. CDR3 length: 11 amino acids.

This clonotype has a handful of counts. The chain joins TRBV19 to TRBJ2-1; D tentatively fits TRBD1 or TRBD2 (5 bases each). Trimming stripped 3 bases from V and 5 bases from J, with 23 bases between. This CDR3 comprises 18 residues. Germline V gene data show CDR1 as LNHDA and CDR2 as SQIVND (reference sequence). The CDR3 coding sequence is TGTGCCAGTAGTATTTTCTCGGCAGCACCGGGACGACACAATGAGCAGTTCTTC. Its protein product is CASSIFSAAPGRHNEQFF.

V and J are TRBV6-1 and TRBJ1-6, with D unclear. This CDR3 region has 16 residues. The germline V gene has CDR1 MNHNS and CDR2 SASEGT. Trimming took 3 bases from V and 0 from J, leaving 9 bases between them. CDR3 loop: CASSDWLSSYNSPLHF. In DNA, the CDR3 is TGTGCCAGCAGTGATTGGCTGAGCTCCTATAATTCACCCCTCCACTTT.

The chain recombines TRBV7-6 with TRBJ2-7; the D gene could be TRBD1 or TRBD2 (5 bases each). Trimming cost V 2 bases and J 3 bases, with 11 bases left between them. The CDR3 is 14 amino acids. Germline lookup yields CDR1 SGHVS and CDR2 FNYEAQ. Written as DNA, the CDR3 is TGTGCCAGCAGCTTATCTGAGGGGCACTACGAGCAGTACTTC. Translating gives CASSLSEGHYEQYF. The variable domain in full, with the rest retrieved from reference TRBV7-6 and TRBJ2-7, is GAGVSQSPRYKVTKRGQDVALRCDPISGHVSLYWYRQALGQGPEFLTYFNYEAQQDKSGLPNDRFSAERPEGSISTLTIQRTEQRDSAMYRCASSLSEGHYEQYFGPGTRLTVT.

The chain couples TRBV24-1 to TRBJ2-1; 9 bases match TRBD1. V lost 9 bases, J lost 5 bases, and 4 bases stayed unmatched. This CDR3 is 13 amino acids long. The germline gives CDR1 KGHDR, CDR2 SFDVKD. CDR3 residues: CATRDRGNNEQFF. CDR3 in DNA: TGTGCCACCCGCGACAGGGGGAACAATGAGCAGTTCTTC.

In its sample, this clonotype was seen a few times. The CDR3 region is CASKVGMNTEAFF. For the CDR3, the DNA is TGTGCCAGCAAAGTGGGAATGAACACTGAAGCTTTCTTT. The chain employs TRBV27 and TRBJ1-1; D uncertain. V lost 7 bases and J lost 0, with 9 bases in between. Germline values: CDR1 MNHEY, CDR2 SMNVEV (reference sequence). The CDR3 consists of 13 residues.

This clonotype has only a few counts. The V and J genes are TRBV10-3 and TRBJ1-2, with D unresolved. V was cut by 2 bases and J by 1 base, with 5 bases left in between. The CDR3 runs 13 residues. Germline-derived CDR1 and CDR2 are ENHRY and SYGVKD. The CDR3 DNA is TGTGCCATCAGTGAGGACGGTAACTATGGCTACACCTTC. Its protein is CAISEDGNYGYTF.

Sample share makes this clonotype large. V is TRBV19 and J is TRBJ2-4, with 9 bases lining up with TRBD1. J gave up 6 bases and V 9 bases, and 6 bases lay outside the gene matches. In germline, CDR1 is LNHDA, CDR2 SQIVND (reference sequence). This CDR3 has 13 residues. The CDR3 nucleotides are TGTGCCAGCACCGGGACAGGGAGAAACATTCAGTACTTC. Translation: CASTGTGRNIQYF.

The sample holds a few counts of this clonotype. This chain uses TRBV19 with TRBJ2-1; tentatively, D is TRBD2 (6 bases). The CDR3 length is 16 residues. Germline V gives CDR1 LNHDA, CDR2 SQIVND (reference sequence). V was clipped by 6 bases and J by 8 bases, with 23 bases between them. The CDR3 reads CASRMNAADYIDEQFF. In nucleotides, the CDR3 is TGTGCCAGTAGAATGAATGCGGCGGACTACATCGATGAGCAGTTCTTC.

This clonotype was recorded a few times. The rearrangement links TRBV30 to TRBJ1-2; 7 bases are shared with TRBD1. There are 12 residues in the CDR3. J gave up 8 bases and V 2 bases, and 5 bases lay outside the gene matches. The V gene's germline CDR1 is GTSNPN and CDR2 SVGIG (reference sequence). As DNA, the CDR3 is TGTGCCTGGAGTCGCAGGGGGAAGGGCTACACCTTC. This gives the protein CAWSRRGKGYTF.

A word on this clonotype: A clone one base away is much larger, so this may be a read error. The J gene is TRBJ1-2, the V gene TRBV12-3 or TRBV12-4; D is ambiguous. Deletions cut 6 bases from V and 5 bases from J, with 19 bases between. The CDR3 contains 15 residues. CDR3 DNA sequence: TGTGCCAGCAGCCCCGACAAGGCAATTAGGTATGGCTACACCTTC. It encodes CASSPDKAIRYGYTF.

The gene calls are TRBV11-2 and TRBJ2-1, with D unclear. Deletions cut 4 bases from V and 14 bases from J, with 18 bases between. The CDR3 is 13 amino acids. From germline, CDR1 is SGHAT and CDR2 FQNNGV. CDR3 protein: CASSSETGLREFF. In nucleotides, the CDR3 is TGTGCCAGCAGCTCCGAAACGGGCCTCCGGGAGTTCTTC.

The chain recombines TRBV6-1 with TRBJ2-2; TRBD1 matches 8 bases. The V segment lost 7 bases and the J segment 8 bases; nucleotides outside the gene matches: 21. The germline gives CDR1 MNHNS, CDR2 SASEGT. The CDR3 has 18 residues. The CDR3 bases are TGTGCCAGCATAGGGTCCTTAGTTCATGGGACAGGAGCGGGGGAGCTGTTTTTT. The encoded protein is CASIGSLVHGTGAGELFF.

The J gene is TRBJ2-7, the V gene TRBV6-1; D gene ambiguous. The CDR3 totals 16 residues. From germline, CDR1 is MNHNS and CDR2 SASEGT. Trimming pared 2 bases from V and 1 base from J, leaving 15 bases between. CDR3 sequence: CASSESRAARSYEQYF. CDR3 nucleotides: TGTGCCAGCAGTGAATCAAGGGCAGCCAGATCCTACGAGCAGTACTTC.